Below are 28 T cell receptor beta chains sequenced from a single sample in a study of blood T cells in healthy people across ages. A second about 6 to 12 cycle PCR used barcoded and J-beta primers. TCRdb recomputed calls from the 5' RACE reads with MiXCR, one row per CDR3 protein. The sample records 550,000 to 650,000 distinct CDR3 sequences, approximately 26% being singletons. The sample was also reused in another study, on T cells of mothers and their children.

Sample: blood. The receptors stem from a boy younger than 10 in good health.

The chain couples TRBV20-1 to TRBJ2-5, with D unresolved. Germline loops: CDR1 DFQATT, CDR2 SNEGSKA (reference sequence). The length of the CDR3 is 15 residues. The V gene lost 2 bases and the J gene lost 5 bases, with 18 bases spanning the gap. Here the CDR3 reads CSARSGPGLRETQYF. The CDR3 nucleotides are TGCAGTGCTAGATCCGGACCCGGGTTAAGGGAGACCCAGTACTTC.

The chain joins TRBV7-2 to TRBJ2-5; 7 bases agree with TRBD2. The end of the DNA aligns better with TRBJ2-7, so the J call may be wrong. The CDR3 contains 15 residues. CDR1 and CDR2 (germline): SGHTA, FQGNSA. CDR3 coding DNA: TGTGCCAGCAGCTTAGCGGGAGGGCCTGGGTACGAGCAGTACTTC. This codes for CASSLAGGPGYEQYF.

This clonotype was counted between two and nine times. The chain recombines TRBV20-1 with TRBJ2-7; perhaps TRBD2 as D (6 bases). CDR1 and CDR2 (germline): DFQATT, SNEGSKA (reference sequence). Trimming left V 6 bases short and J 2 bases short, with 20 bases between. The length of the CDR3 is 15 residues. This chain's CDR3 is CSAMAGWAHPYEQYF. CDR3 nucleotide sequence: TGCAGTGCCATGGCGGGGTGGGCGCACCCCTACGAGCAGTACTTC.

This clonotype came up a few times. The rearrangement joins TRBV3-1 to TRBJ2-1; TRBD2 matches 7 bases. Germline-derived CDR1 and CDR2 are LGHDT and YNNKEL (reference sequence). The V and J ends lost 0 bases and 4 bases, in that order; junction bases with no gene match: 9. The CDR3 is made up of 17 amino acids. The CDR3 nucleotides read TGTGCCAGCAGCCAAGATCTTTTTACTAGCGTGTACAATGAGCAGTTCTTC. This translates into CASSQDLFTSVYNEQFF.

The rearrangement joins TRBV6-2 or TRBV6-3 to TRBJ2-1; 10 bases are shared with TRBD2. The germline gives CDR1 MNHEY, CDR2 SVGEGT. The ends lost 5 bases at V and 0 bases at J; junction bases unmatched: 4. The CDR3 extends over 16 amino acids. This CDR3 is CASSGGLANSYNEQFF. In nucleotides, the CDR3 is TGTGCCAGCAGTGGGGGACTAGCGAACTCCTACAATGAGCAGTTCTTC.

As DNA, the CDR3 is TGCGCCAGCAGTGACATCCTGACAGGAGTAAATACGCAGTATTTT. Its protein product is CASSDILTGVNTQYF. The rearrangement joins TRBV10-1 to TRBJ2-3; a possible D gene is TRBD1 (6 bases). Germline V lookup: CDR1 WNHNN, CDR2 SYGVQD (reference sequence). The CDR3 has 15 amino acids. Between the trimmed V and J ends, which lost 3 bases and 7 bases, there was a span of 17 bases.

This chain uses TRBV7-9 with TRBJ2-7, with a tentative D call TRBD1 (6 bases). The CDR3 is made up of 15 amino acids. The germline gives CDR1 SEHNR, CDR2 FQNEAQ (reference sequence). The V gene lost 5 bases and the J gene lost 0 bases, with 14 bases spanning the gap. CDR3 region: CASSPGHTSSYEQYF. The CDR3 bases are TGTGCCAGCAGCCCGGGACATACGAGCTCCTACGAGCAGTACTTC. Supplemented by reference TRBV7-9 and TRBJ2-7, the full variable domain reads DTGVSQNPRHKITKRGQNVTFRCDPISEHNRLYWYRQTLGQGPEFLTYFQNEAQLEKSRLLSDRFSAERPKGSFSTLEIQRTEQGDSAMYLCASSPGHTSSYEQYFGPGTRLTVT.

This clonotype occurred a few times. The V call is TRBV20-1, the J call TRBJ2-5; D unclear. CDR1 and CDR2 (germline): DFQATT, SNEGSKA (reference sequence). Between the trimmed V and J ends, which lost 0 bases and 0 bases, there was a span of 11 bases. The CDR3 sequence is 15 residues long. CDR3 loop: CSARDRQPNQETQYF. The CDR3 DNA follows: TGCAGTGCTAGAGATCGGCAGCCAAACCAAGAGACCCAGTACTTC.

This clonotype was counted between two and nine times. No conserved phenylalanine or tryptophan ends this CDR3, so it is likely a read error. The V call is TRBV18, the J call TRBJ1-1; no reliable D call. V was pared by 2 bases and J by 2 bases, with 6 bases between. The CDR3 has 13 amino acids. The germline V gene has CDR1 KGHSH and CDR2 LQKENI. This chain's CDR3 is CASSPGRNTEAFI. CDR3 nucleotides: TGTGCCAGCTCACCAGGAAGAAACACTGAAGCTTTCATT.

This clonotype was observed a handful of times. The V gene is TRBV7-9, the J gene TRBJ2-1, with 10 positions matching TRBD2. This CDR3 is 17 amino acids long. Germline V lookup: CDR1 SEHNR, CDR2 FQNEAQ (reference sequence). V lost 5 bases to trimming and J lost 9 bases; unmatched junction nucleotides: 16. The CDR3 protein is CASSPHRTSGSLGEQFF. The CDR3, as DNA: TGTGCCAGCAGCCCCCACCGGACTAGCGGTTCACTGGGTGAGCAGTTCTTC.

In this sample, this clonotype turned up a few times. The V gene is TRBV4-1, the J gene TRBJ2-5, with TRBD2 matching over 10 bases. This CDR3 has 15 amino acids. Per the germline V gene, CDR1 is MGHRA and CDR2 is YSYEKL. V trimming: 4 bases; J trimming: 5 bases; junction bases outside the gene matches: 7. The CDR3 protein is CASSRRAGGVETQYF. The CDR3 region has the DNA TGCGCCAGCAGCCGGCGAGCGGGAGGGGTTGAGACCCAGTACTTC.

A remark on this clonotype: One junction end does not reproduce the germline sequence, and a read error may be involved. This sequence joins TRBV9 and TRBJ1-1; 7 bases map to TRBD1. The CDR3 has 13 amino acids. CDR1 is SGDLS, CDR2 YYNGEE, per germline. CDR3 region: CASSVAMGTEAFF. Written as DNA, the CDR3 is TGCGCCAGCAGCGTAGCTATGGGGACAGAGGCTTTCTTT.

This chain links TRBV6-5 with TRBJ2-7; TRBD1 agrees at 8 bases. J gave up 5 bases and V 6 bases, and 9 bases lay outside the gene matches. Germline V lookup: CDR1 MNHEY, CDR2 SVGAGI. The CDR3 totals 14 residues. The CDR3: CASSPTRGLDEQYF. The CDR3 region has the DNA TGTGCCAGCAGCCCCACCAGGGGGCTCGACGAGCAGTACTTC.

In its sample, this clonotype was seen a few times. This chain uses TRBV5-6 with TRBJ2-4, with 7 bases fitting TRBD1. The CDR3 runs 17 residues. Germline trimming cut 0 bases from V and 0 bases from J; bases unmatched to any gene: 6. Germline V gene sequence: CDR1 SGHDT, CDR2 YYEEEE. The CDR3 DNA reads TGTGCCAGCAGCTTGGGACAGGGCGTACTAGCCAAAAACATTCAGTACTTC. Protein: CASSLGQGVLAKNIQYF.

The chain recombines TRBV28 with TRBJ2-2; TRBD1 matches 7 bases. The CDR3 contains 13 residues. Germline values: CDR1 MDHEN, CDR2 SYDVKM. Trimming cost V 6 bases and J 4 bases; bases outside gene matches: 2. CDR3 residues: CASSDRATGELFF. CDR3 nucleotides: TGTGCCAGCAGCGACAGGGCCACCGGGGAGCTGTTTTTT.

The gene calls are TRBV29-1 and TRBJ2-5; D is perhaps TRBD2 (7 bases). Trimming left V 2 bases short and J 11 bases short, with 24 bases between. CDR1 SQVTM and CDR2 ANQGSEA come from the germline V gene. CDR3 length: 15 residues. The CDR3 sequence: CSVEIWWEGHREQYF. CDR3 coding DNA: TGCAGCGTTGAAATATGGTGGGAGGGCCACAGGGAGCAGTACTTC.

This chain's CDR3 is CATRGQGTNTEAFF. The CDR3 DNA follows: TGTGCCACCAGGGGACAGGGGACTAACACTGAAGCTTTCTTT. The V and J genes are TRBV24-1 and TRBJ1-1, with 10 bases that match TRBD1. J was trimmed by 2 bases and V by 7 bases; bases with no gene match: 3. Germline V lookup: CDR1 KGHDR, CDR2 SFDVKD. The CDR3 loop spans 14 amino acids.

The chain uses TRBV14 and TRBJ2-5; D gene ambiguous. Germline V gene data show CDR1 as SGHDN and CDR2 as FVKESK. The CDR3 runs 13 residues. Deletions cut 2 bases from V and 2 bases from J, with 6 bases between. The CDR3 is CASSQPLQETQYF. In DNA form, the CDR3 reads TGTGCCAGCAGCCAACCGTTACAAGAGACCCAGTACTTC.

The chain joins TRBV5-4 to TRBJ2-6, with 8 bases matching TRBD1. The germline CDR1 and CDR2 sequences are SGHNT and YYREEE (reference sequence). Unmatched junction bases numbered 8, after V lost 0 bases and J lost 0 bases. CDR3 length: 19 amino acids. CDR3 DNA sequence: TGTGCCAGCAGCTTGGGGCGGACAGGGCGAATCTCTGGGGCCAACGTCCTGACTTTC. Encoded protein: CASSLGRTGRISGANVLTF.

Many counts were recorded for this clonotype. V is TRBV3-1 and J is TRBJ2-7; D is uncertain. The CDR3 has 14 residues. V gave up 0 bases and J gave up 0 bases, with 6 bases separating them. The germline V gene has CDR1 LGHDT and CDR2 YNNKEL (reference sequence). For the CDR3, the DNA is TGTGCCAGCAGCCAAGAGTTGACCTCCTACGAGCAGTACTTC. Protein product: CASSQELTSYEQYF.

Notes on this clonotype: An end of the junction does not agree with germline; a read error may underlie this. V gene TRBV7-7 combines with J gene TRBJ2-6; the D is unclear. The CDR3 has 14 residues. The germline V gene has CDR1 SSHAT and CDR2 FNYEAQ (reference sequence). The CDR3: CASSPRKGANVLTF. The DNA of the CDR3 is TGTGCTAGCAGCCCACGTAAGGGGGCCAACGTCCTGACTTTC.

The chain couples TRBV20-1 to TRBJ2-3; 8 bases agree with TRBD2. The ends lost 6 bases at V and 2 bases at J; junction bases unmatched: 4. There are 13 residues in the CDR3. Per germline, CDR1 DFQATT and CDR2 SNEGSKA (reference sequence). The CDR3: CSAPTSVTDTQYF. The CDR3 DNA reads TGCAGTGCCCCGACTAGCGTCACAGATACGCAGTATTTT.

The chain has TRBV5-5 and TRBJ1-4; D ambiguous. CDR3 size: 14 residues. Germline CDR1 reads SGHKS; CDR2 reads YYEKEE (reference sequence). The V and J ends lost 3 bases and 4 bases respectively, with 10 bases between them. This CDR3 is CASSSRMNNEKLFF. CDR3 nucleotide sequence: TGTGCCAGCAGCTCCCGGATGAATAATGAAAAACTGTTTTTT.

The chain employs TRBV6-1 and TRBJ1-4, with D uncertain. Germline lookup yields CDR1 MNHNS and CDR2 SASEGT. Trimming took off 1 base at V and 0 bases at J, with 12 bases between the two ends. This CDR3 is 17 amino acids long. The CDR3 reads CASSEGVGVATNEKLFF. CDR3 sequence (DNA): TGTGCCAGCAGTGAAGGGGTGGGAGTTGCAACTAATGAAAAACTGTTTTTT.

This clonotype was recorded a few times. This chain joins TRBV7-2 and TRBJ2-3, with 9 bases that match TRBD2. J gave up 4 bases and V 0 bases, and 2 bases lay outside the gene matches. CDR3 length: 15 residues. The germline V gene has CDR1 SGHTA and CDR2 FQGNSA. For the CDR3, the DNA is TGTGCCAGCAGCTTAGCGCGCGGGAGGGCAGATACGCAGTATTTT. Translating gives CASSLARGRADTQYF.

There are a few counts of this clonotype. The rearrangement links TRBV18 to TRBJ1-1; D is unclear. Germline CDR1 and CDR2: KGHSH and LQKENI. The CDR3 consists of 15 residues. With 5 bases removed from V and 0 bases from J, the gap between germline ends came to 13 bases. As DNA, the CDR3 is TGTGCCAGCTCAATCGAGAAGGCCATGAACACTGAAGCTTTCTTT. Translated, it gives CASSIEKAMNTEAFF.

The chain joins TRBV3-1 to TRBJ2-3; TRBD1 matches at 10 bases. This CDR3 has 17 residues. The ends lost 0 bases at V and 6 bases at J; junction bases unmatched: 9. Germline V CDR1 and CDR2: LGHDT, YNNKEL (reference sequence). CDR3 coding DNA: TGTGCCAGCAGCCAAGATCGGGGGACAGGGGAATTTGATACGCAGTATTTT. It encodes CASSQDRGTGEFDTQYF.

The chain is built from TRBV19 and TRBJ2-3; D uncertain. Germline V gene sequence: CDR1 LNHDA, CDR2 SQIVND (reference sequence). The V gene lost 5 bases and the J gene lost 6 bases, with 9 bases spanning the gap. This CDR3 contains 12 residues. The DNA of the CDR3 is TGTGCCAGTAGTTCAGCGAGGGATACGCAGTATTTT. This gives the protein CASSSARDTQYF.